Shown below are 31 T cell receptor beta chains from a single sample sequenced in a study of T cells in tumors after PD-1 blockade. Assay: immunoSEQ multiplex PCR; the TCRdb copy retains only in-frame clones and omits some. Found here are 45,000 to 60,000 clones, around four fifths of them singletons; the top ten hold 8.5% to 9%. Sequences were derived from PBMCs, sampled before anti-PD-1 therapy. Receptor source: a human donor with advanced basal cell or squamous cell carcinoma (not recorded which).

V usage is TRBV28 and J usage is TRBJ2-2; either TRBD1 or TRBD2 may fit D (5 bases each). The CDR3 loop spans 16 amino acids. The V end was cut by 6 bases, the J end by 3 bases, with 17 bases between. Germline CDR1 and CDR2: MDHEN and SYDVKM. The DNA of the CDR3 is TGTGCCAGCAGCCGGGGCCAACTTACTTACACCGGGGAGCTGTTTTTT. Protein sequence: CASSRGQLTYTGELFF.

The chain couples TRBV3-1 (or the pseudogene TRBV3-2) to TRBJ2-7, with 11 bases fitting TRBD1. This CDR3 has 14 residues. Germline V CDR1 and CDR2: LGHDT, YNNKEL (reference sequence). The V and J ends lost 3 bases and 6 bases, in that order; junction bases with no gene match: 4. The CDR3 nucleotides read TGTGCCAGCAGCCAGGACAGGGGGCAACCCGAGCAGTACTTC. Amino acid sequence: CASSQDRGQPEQYF.

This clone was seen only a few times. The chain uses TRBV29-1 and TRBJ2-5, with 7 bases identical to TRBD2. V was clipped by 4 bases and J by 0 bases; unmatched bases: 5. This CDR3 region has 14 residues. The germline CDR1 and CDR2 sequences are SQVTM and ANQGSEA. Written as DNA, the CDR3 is TGCAGCGTTGCGCTGGGGGGGTACCAAGAGACCCAGTACTTC. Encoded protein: CSVALGGYQETQYF.

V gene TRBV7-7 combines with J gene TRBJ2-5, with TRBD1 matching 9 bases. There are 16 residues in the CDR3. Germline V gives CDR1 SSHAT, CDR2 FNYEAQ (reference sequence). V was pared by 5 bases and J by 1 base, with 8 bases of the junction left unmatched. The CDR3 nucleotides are TGTGCCAGCAGCAAAGGATCGACAGGGGGCCAAGAGACCCAGTACTTC. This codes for CASSKGSTGGQETQYF. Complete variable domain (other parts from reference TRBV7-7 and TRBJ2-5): GAGVSQSPRYKVTKRGQDVTLRCDPISSHATLYWYQQALGQGPEFLTYFNYEAQPDKSGLPSDRFSAERPEGSISTLTIQRTEQRDSAMYRCASSKGSTGGQETQYFGPGTRLLVL.

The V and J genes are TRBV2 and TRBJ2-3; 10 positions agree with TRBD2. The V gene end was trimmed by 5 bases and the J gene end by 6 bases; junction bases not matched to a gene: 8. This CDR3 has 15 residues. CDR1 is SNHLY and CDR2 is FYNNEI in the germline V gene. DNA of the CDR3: TGTGCCAGCAGTCTTCAGCGGGGGGGCGCTGATACGCAGTATTTT. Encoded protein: CASSLQRGGADTQYF. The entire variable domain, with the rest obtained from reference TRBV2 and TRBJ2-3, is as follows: EPEVTQTPSHQVTQMGQEVILRCVPISNHLYFYWYRQILGQKVEFLVSFYNNEISEKSEIFDDQFSVERPDGSNFTLKIRSTKLEDSAMYFCASSLQRGGADTQYFGPGTRLTVL.

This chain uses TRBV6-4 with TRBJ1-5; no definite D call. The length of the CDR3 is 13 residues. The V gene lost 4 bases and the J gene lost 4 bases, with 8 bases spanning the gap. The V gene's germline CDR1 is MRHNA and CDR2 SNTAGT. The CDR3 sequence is CASSAQPNQPQHF. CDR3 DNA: TGTGCCAGCAGTGCGCAGCCTAATCAGCCCCAGCATTTT.

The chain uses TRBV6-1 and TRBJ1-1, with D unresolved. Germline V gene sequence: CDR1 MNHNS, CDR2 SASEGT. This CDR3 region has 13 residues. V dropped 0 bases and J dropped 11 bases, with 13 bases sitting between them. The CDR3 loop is CASSEARGVLAFF. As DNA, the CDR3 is TGTGCCAGCAGTGAAGCGCGGGGAGTATTGGCTTTCTTT.

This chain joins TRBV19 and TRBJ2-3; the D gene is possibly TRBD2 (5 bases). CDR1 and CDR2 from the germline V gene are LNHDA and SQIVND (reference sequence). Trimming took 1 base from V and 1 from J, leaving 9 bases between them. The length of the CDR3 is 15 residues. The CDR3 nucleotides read TGTGCCAGTAGTATAGGTGGAGGCCGCACAGATACGCAGTATTTT. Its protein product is CASSIGGGRTDTQYF.

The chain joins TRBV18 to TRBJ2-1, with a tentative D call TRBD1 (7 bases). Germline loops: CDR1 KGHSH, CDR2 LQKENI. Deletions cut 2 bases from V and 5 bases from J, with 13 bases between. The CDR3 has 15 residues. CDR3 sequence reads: CASSPAGQRNNEQFF. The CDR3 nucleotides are TGTGCCAGCTCACCAGCGGGACAGAGAAACAATGAGCAGTTCTTC.

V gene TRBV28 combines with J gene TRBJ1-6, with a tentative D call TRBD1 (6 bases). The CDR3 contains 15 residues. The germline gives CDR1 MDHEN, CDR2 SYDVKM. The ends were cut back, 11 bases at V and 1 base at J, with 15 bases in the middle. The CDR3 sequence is CASTGGLSYNSPLHF. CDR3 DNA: TGTGCCTCCACCGGGGGGCTGTCCTATAATTCACCCCTCCACTTT.

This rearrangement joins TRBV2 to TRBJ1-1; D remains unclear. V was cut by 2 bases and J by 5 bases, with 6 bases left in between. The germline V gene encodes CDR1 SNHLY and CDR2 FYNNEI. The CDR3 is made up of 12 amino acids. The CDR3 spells CASSEYSTEAFF. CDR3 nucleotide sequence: TGTGCCAGCAGTGAATACTCGACTGAAGCTTTCTTT.

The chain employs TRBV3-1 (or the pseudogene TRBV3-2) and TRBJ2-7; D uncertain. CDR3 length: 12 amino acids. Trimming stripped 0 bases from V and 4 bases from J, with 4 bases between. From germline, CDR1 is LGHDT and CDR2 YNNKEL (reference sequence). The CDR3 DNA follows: TGTGCCAGCAGCCAAGATCTTTACGAGCAGTACTTC. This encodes CASSQDLYEQYF.

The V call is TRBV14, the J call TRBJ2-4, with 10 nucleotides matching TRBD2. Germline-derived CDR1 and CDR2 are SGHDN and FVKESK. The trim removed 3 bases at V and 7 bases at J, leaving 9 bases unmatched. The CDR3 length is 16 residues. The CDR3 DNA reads TGTGCCAGCAGCCAGGGAGCGGGGGGGCCCTCTAACATTCAGTACTTC. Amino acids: CASSQGAGGPSNIQYF.

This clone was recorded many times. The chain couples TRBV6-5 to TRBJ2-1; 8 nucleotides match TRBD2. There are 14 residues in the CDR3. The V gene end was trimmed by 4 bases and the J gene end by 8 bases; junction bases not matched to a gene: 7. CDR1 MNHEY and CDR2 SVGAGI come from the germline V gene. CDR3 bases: TGTGCCAGCAGTTTAGCGGGAACGGGGGATGAGCAGTTCTTC. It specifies CASSLAGTGDEQFF.

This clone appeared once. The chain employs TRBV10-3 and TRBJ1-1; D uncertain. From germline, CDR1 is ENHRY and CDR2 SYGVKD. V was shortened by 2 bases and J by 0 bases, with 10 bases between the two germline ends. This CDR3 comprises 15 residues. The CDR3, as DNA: TGTGCCATCAGTGAGGAAGGGCTAATGAACACTGAAGCTTTCTTT. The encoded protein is CAISEEGLMNTEAFF.

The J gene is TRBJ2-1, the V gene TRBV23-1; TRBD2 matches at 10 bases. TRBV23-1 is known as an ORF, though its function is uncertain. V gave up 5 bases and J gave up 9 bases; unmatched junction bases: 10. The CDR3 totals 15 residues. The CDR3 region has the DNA TGCGCCAGCAGTAAGAGCGGGAGGGCCAAGGGTGAGCAGTTCTTC. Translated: CASSKSGRAKGEQFF.

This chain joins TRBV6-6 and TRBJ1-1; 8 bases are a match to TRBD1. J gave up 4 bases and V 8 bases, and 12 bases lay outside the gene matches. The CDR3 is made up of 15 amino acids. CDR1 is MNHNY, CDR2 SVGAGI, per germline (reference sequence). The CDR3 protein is CASPPRQGWGTEAFF. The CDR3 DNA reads TGTGCCAGCCCCCCGAGACAGGGGTGGGGCACTGAAGCTTTCTTT.

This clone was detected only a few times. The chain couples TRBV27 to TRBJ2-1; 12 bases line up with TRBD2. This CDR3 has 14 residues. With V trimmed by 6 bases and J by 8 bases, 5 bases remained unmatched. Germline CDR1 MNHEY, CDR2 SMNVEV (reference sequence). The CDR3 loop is CASRGLAGRDEQFF. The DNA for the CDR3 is TGTGCCAGCAGAGGACTAGCGGGAAGAGATGAGCAGTTCTTC.

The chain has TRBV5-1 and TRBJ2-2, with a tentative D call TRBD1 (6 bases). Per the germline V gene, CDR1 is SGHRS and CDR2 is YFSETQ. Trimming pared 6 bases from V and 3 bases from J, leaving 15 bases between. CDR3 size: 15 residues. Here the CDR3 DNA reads TGCGCCAGCAACATAGTGGGGGCGTACACCGGGGAGCTGTTTTTT. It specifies CASNIVGAYTGELFF.

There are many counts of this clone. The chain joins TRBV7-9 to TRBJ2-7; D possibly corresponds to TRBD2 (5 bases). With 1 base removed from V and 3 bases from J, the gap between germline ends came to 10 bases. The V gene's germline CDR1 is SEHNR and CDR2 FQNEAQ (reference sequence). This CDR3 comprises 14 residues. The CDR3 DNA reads TGTGCCAGCAGCTTAGAGGCGGGCGGCTACGAGCAGTACTTC. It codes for CASSLEAGGYEQYF.

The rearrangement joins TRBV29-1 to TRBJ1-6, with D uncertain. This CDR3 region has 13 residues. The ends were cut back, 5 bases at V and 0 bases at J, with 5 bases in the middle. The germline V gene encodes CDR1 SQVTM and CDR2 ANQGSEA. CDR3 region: CSVSSSYNSPLHF. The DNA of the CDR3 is TGCAGCGTTTCGAGCTCCTATAATTCACCCCTCCACTTT.

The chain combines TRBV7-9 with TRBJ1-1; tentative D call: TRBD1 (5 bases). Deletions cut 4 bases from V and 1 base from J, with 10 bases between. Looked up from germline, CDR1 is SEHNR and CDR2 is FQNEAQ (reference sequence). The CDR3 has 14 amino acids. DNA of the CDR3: TGTGCCAGCAGCTGGGGGACGGGGAACACTGAAGCTTTCTTT. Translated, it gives CASSWGTGNTEAFF.

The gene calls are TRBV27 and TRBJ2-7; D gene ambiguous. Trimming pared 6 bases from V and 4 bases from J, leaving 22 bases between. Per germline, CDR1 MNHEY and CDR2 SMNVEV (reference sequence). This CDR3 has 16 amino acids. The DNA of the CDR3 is TGTGCCAGCAGCCCTACACTGCGGCGGCTTGATTACGAGCAGTACTTC. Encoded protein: CASSPTLRRLDYEQYF.

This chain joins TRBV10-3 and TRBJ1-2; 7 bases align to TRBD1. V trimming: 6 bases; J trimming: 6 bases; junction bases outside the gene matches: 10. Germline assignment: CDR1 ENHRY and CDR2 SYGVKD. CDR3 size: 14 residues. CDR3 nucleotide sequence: TGTGCCATCAGGACGACGACAGGGCCTGATGGCTACACCTTC. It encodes CAIRTTTGPDGYTF.

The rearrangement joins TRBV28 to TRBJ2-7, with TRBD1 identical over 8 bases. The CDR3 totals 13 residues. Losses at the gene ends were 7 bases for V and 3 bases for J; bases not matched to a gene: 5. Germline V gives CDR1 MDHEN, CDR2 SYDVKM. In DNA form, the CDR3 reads TGTGCCAGCATGGGGACAGGAAACTACGAGCAGTACTTC. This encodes CASMGTGNYEQYF. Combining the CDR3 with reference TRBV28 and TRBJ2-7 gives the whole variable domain DVKVTQSSRYLVKRTGEKVFLECVQDMDHENMFWYRQDPGLGLRLIYFSYDVKMKEKGDIPEGYSVSREKKERFSLILESASTNQTSMYLCASMGTGNYEQYFGPGTRLTVT.

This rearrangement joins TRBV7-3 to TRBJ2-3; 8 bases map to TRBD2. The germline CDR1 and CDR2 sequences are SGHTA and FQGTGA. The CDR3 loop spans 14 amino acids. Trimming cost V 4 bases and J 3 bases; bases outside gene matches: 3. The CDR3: CASSSGGATDTQYF. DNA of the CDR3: TGTGCCAGCAGCTCCGGGGGGGCGACAGATACGCAGTATTTT.

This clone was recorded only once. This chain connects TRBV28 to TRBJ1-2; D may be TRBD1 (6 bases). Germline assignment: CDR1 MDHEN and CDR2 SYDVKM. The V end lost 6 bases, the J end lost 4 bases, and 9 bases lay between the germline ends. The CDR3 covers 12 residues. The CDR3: CASSRTVYGYTF. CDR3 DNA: TGTGCCAGCAGCAGGACAGTCTATGGCTACACCTTC.

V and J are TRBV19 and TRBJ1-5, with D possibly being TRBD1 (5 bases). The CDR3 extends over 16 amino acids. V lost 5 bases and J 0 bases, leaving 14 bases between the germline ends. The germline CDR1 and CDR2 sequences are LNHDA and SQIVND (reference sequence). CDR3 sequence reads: CASSPWGGNSNQPQHF. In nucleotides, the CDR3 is TGTGCCAGTAGTCCTTGGGGGGGGAATAGCAATCAGCCCCAGCATTTT.

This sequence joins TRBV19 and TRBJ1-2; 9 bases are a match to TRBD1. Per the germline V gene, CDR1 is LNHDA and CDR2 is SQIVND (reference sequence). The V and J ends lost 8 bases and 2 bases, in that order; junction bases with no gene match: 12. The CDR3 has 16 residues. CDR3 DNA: TGTGCCAGTTTCTTACGGGTTGGACAGGGGAACTATGGCTACACCTTC. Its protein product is CASFLRVGQGNYGYTF.

CDR3 DNA: TGTGCCAGCAGCCATCCCGGGGCACAAGAGCAGTTCTTC. It yields the protein CASSHPGAQEQFF. V is TRBV3-1 (or the pseudogene TRBV3-2) and J is TRBJ2-1, with D perhaps given as TRBD1 or TRBD2 (5 bases each). Trimming removed 3 bases at V and 10 bases at J, with 13 bases between. The germline gives CDR1 LGHDT, CDR2 YNNKEL (reference sequence). The CDR3 runs 13 residues.

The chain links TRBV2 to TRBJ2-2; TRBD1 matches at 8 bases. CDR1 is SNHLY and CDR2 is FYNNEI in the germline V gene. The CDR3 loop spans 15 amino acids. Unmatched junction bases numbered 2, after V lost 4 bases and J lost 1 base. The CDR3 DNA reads TGTGCCAGCAGTGGCGGGACAGGGAACACCGGGGAGCTGTTTTTT. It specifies CASSGGTGNTGELFF. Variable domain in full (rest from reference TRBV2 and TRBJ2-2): EPEVTQTPSHQVTQMGQEVILRCVPISNHLYFYWYRQILGQKVEFLVSFYNNEISEKSEIFDDQFSVERPDGSNFTLKIRSTKLEDSAMYFCASSGGTGNTGELFFGEGSRLTVL.